The clone carrying this T cell receptor beta chain was detected a few times. These data are taken from a study of T cells in Graves' hyperthyroidism and ophthalmopathy. Study details: Peripheral blood collection took place at initial diagnosis, before any treatment.

RNA transcripts were the template for amplifying TCR beta CDR3 regions. A set of HTBI primers served as the primers for a first-round RT-PCR of the TCR CDR3. TCRdb independently ran MiXCR on the multiplex PCR reads; one entry per CDR3 protein. The sample has roughly 380,000 distinct CDR3 sequences, roughly an eighth seen once. The CDR3 consists of 14 residues. In germline, CDR1 is LNHDA, CDR2 SQIVND (reference sequence). The ends were cut back, 6 bases at V and 3 bases at J, with 14 bases in the middle. Fresh peripheral blood, 9.5 to 10 ml of it, supplied the PBMCs. J is TRBJ1-1 and V is TRBV19; D might be TRBD1 (5 bases). Material: blood. The sequence came from a woman aged 18-30 years with Graves' hyperthyroidism. The CDR3 sequence is CASSSPDTYTEAFF. DNA for the CDR3: TGTGCCAGTAGCAGCCCGGACACTTACACTGAAGCTTTCTTT.